Listed here are 23 T cell receptor beta chains from one sample, sequenced in a study of OX40 agonist ivuxolimab in advanced cancers. Assay used: immunoSEQ multiplex PCR; TCRdb lists only in-frame clones, some missing. The table records about 64,000 clones, roughly 80% of them present only once. This material consisted of CD4+ or CD8+ T cells sorted from blood, taken in a trial of the OX40 agonist ivuxolimab. Every receptor here comes from an adult with an advanced solid tumor such as melanoma, head and neck, liver or kidney cancer.

This clone was seen only a few times. J is TRBJ1-2 and V is TRBV27; a weak D match, TRBD1 (6 bases). CDR3 length: 13 amino acids. From germline, CDR1 is MNHEY and CDR2 SMNVEV (reference sequence). The germline V and J ends were trimmed by 4 bases and 4 bases, with 10 bases remaining between them. This CDR3 is CASSSTGSYGYTF. The CDR3 DNA follows: TGTGCCAGCAGTTCTACAGGGAGCTATGGCTACACCTTC.

The chain is built from TRBV7-2 and TRBJ1-1; D possibly corresponds to TRBD1 (5 bases). Germline CDR1 is SGHTA and CDR2 is FQGNSA. Trimming cost V 2 bases and J 10 bases, with 14 bases left between them. The CDR3 consists of 13 residues. The CDR3 bases are TGTGCCAGCAGCTTACCACAGGACCTCGCAGCTTTCTTT. This gives the protein CASSLPQDLAAFF.

The chain has TRBV30 and TRBJ2-7; 8 bases map to TRBD2. Trimming at V came to 4 bases and at J to 4 bases, leaving 9 bases not matched to a gene. Germline V gives CDR1 GTSNPN, CDR2 SVGIG (reference sequence). The CDR3 is made up of 14 amino acids. CDR3 in amino acids: CAWTSGSPLYEQYF. For the CDR3, the DNA is TGTGCCTGGACTAGCGGGTCTCCCCTATACGAGCAGTACTTC.

This clone has more than one count but fewer than ten. The V gene is TRBV11-2, the J gene TRBJ2-1, with D possibly matching TRBD2 (5 bases). Germline V gene lookup returns CDR1 SGHAT and CDR2 FQNNGV. V was trimmed by 7 bases and J by 1 base, leaving 11 bases between them. The CDR3 runs 14 residues. CDR3 coding DNA: TGTGCCAGCACCAAAGAGGGTTCCTACAATGAGCAGTTCTTC. Translating gives CASTKEGSYNEQFF. The full variable domain, with the rest looked up from reference TRBV11-2 and TRBJ2-1, is EAGVAQSPRYKIIEKRQSVAFWCNPISGHATLYWYQQILGQGPKLLIQFQNNGVVDDSQLPKDRFSAERLKGVDSTLKIQPAKLEDSAVYLCASTKEGSYNEQFFGPGTRLTVL.

The gene calls are TRBV11-2 and TRBJ1-2; D remains ambiguous. Per the germline V gene, CDR1 is SGHAT and CDR2 is FQNNGV. V was cut by 4 bases and J by 5 bases, with 11 bases left in between. The length of the CDR3 is 13 residues. CDR3 loop: CASSSGRLYGYTF. CDR3 nucleotides: TGTGCCAGCAGCTCCGGGAGGCTGTATGGCTACACCTTC.

The chain couples TRBV9 to TRBJ2-7; 10 nucleotides line up with TRBD2. Per the germline V gene, CDR1 is SGDLS and CDR2 is YYNGEE. This CDR3 is built from 15 residues. V shed 0 bases and J 2 bases; nucleotides not matched to a gene: 2. In DNA form, the CDR3 reads TGTGCCAGCAGCGTAGAAAGCGGGGGGGCCTACGAGCAGTACTTC. Translated, it gives CASSVESGGAYEQYF. The whole variable domain, filled in from reference TRBV9 and TRBJ2-7, reads DSGVTQTPKHLITATGQRVTLRCSPRSGDLSVYWYQQSLDQGLQFLIQYYNGEERAKGNILERFSAQQFPDLHSELNLSSLELGDSALYFCASSVESGGAYEQYFGPGTRLTVT.

This clone was recorded only once. The V and J genes are TRBV4-2 and TRBJ1-4; D remains unclear. The CDR3 is 13 residues long. The V gene's germline CDR1 is LGHNA and CDR2 YNFKEQ. V was clipped by 6 bases and J by 7 bases, with 12 bases between them. Here the CDR3 reads CASSLDKREKLFF. The CDR3 nucleotides are TGTGCCAGCAGTCTAGACAAGCGTGAAAAACTGTTTTTT.

The chain employs TRBV7-6 and TRBJ1-3; a weak D match, TRBD1 (5 bases). V dropped 3 bases and J dropped 0 bases, with 12 bases sitting between them. Germline lookup yields CDR1 SGHVS and CDR2 FNYEAQ. The CDR3 runs 16 residues. The CDR3 nucleotides are TGTGCCAGCAGCTTTGGAGGGGCAGGCTCTGGAAACACCATATATTTT. Its protein product is CASSFGGAGSGNTIYF.

The chain is built from TRBV6-5 and TRBJ2-7; 12 bases align to TRBD1. J lost 5 bases, V lost 2 bases, and 7 bases had no gene match. Germline CDR1 is MNHEY and CDR2 is SVGAGI. The CDR3 totals 16 residues. CDR3: CASSYGSGQGAHEQYF. The DNA for the CDR3 is TGTGCCAGCAGTTACGGATCGGGACAGGGGGCCCACGAGCAGTACTTC.

The chain combines TRBV9 with TRBJ2-5; TRBD1 matches at 8 bases. V gave up 3 bases and J gave up 4 bases; unmatched junction bases: 11. This CDR3 has 16 amino acids. CDR1 is SGDLS and CDR2 is YYNGEE in the germline V gene. The CDR3 DNA follows: TGTGCCAGCAGCGCACAGGCAGGGGGCGAAGGAGAGACCCAGTACTTC. This gives the protein CASSAQAGGEGETQYF.

This rearrangement joins TRBV4-3 to TRBJ2-3, with D hard to call. Germline values: CDR1 LGHNA, CDR2 YSLEER. This CDR3 spans 12 amino acids. V was trimmed by 4 bases and J by 9 bases, leaving 11 bases between them. The CDR3 sequence: CASSLSSETQYF. CDR3 in DNA: TGCGCCAGCAGCCTATCCAGCGAAACGCAGTATTTT.

The chain carries TRBV10-3 and TRBJ2-2; 9 positions agree with TRBD1. V lost 6 bases to trimming and J lost 6 bases; unmatched junction nucleotides: 5. The CDR3 runs to 14 residues. CDR1 is ENHRY and CDR2 is SYGVKD in the germline V gene. CDR3 bases: TGTGCCATCAGGCCGGGACAGGGAGCCGGGGAGCTGTTTTTT. Its translation is CAIRPGQGAGELFF.

This chain connects TRBV5-8 to TRBJ1-2, with no clear D. This CDR3 contains 13 residues. The germline V gene has CDR1 SGHTS and CDR2 YDEGEE. Trimming took 0 bases from V and 2 from J, leaving 5 bases between them. The CDR3 bases are TGTGCCAGCAGCTTGGTAGCCAACTATGGCTACACCTTC. Translation gives CASSLVANYGYTF.

This clone came up once. The rearrangement uses TRBV27 and TRBJ1-1, with D perhaps matching TRBD1 (5 bases). The ends were cut back, 0 bases at V and 3 bases at J, with 26 bases in the middle. Germline-derived CDR1 and CDR2 are MNHEY and SMNVEV (reference sequence). The CDR3 is 20 residues long. CDR3 nucleotide sequence: TGTGCCAGCAGTTTATCGAGGGGCGGGGATTCAAGGTTTAAGGACACTGAAGCTTTCTTT. Encoded protein: CASSLSRGGDSRFKDTEAFF.

The rearrangement links TRBV6-5 to TRBJ2-1; 11 bases are a match to TRBD2. The CDR3 covers 15 residues. V lost 5 bases, J lost 4 bases, and 4 bases stayed unmatched. CDR1 is MNHEY, CDR2 SVGAGI, per germline. The CDR3 DNA reads as TGTGCCAGCAGTCTGACTAGCGGGGATTACAATGAGCAGTTCTTC. Amino acids: CASSLTSGDYNEQFF.

The chain is built from TRBV14 and TRBJ2-7; perhaps D is TRBD1 or TRBD2 (6 bases each). The V gene's germline CDR1 is SGHDN and CDR2 FVKESK. Trimming removed 3 bases at V and 4 bases at J, with 22 bases between. This CDR3 comprises 17 residues. CDR3 nucleotide sequence: TGTGCCAGCAGCCAGACAGGAGGGGCGTTTTTAGAATACGAGCAGTACTTC. It translates to CASSQTGGAFLEYEQYF.

The chain uses TRBV7-9 and TRBJ1-1; D is ambiguous. There are 13 residues in the CDR3. V dropped 5 bases and J dropped 9 bases, with 16 bases sitting between them. Germline CDR1 reads SEHNR; CDR2 reads FQNEAQ (reference sequence). CDR3 nucleotide sequence: TGTGCCAGCAGCCAGGTAGACACGGAGAAAGCTTTCTTT. Protein product: CASSQVDTEKAFF.

This clone showed up just once. V and J are TRBV19 and TRBJ2-1; the D is unclear. Trimming left V 3 bases short and J 0 bases short, with 6 bases between. The CDR3 runs 14 residues. Germline V CDR1 and CDR2: LNHDA, SQIVND (reference sequence). CDR3 nucleotides: TGTGCCAGTAGTATTGCAAGCTCCTACAATGAGCAGTTCTTC. Translated, it gives CASSIASSYNEQFF.

The chain carries TRBV4-3 and TRBJ2-4, with 8 bases identical to TRBD1. This CDR3 has 18 residues. Germline CDR1 LGHNA, CDR2 YSLEER. Trimming took 4 bases from V and 3 from J; bases not matched to a gene: 14. This CDR3 is CASSPNRWGQEVKNIQYF. The CDR3 DNA reads as TGCGCCAGCAGCCCAAACAGGTGGGGACAGGAGGTCAAAAACATTCAGTACTTC.

This chain connects TRBV6-4 to TRBJ1-6, with 9 bases that match TRBD1. After removal of 3 bases from V and 9 bases from J, the junction contained 3 bases not matched to a gene. Germline CDR1 and CDR2: MRHNA and SNTAGT. The CDR3 is made up of 14 amino acids. Here the CDR3 DNA reads TGTGCCAGCAGTGAGGGACAGGGAAGTTCACCCCTCCACTTT. Encoded protein: CASSEGQGSSPLHF.

This rearrangement joins TRBV5-6 to TRBJ1-2; the D is unclear. V was pared by 5 bases and J by 8 bases, with 16 bases between. The CDR3 is made up of 13 amino acids. CDR1 SGHDT and CDR2 YYEEEE come from the germline V gene. As DNA, the CDR3 is TGTGCCAGCAGACCCACATCTCATGGGGGCTACACCTTC. Protein product: CASRPTSHGGYTF.

The chain recombines TRBV11-3 with TRBJ2-7; D may be TRBD1 or TRBD2 (5 bases each). Trimming shortened V by 4 bases and J by 4 bases, and 20 bases separated the two germline ends. From germline, CDR1 is SGHNT and CDR2 YENEEA. CDR3 length equals 16 residues. CDR3 protein: CASSSPWGSGEYEQYF. The CDR3 nucleotides are TGTGCCAGCAGCTCCCCATGGGGCAGCGGAGAGTACGAGCAGTACTTC.

This chain's CDR3 is CATSRDGRDTAYEQYF. The CDR3 region has the DNA TGTGCCACCAGCAGAGATGGAAGAGATACCGCCTACGAGCAGTACTTC. V gene TRBV15 combines with J gene TRBJ2-7; D gene uncertain. The CDR3 extends over 16 amino acids. V shed 0 bases and J shed 2 bases, with 14 bases lying between them. Per germline, CDR1 LNHNV and CDR2 YYDKDF (reference sequence).